According to its frequency, the clone carrying this T cell receptor (beta chain) is medium-sized. Its matching antigen is unknown. Sequenced patients had Stevens-Johnson syndrome or toxic epidermal necrolysis caused by carbamazepine. TCR subtype-specific primers in iRepertoire multiplex PCR prepared libraries for bulk and single-cell sequencing. Primers for V, D and J regions amplified bulk TCR beta libraries. TCRdb re-analyzed the multiplex PCR reads; it lists each CDR3 protein once, without DNA. In total, the table holds over a thousand distinct CDR3 sequences. The sample is drawn from a study of T cells in severe cutaneous drug reactions. Whole-study results and caveats: A public TCRbeta CDR3 appeared in all seven CBZ-SJS/TEN blister samples, averaging roughly 14%.

The CDR3 consists of 15 residues. The sequence was obtained from a human donor with a severe cutaneous adverse drug reaction. Sample: cells from a skin blister. The chain couples TRBV12-3 or TRBV12-4 to TRBJ2-7; TCRdb's D call of TRBD1 is untestable without DNA. Here the CDR3 reads CASIPGGGRSYEQYF.